The 29 T cell receptor beta chains given below trace back to one sample, sequenced in a study of molecular identifiers for immune sequencing clone quantification. TCRdb recomputed calls from the PCR reads with MiXCR, one row per CDR3 protein. Found here are roughly 100,000 distinct CDR3 sequences, 30% to 35% of them singletons; the top ten hold about 9.7%. Sequencing was carried out using naive CD8+ T cells from blood, with Jurkat cell RNA spiked in. This sample's subset: FACS-sorted CD8+CD4-CCR7+CD45RA+ naive T cells. These receptors were taken from a human donor in good health. Some libraries in this study had Jurkat cell RNA spiked in.

For this clonotype: A read error may be the cause here, since a much bigger clone is one base away. J is TRBJ1-4 and V is TRBV7-2; D is uncertain. Germline CDR1 SGHTA, CDR2 FQGNSA. CDR3 length: 14 residues. CDR3 in amino acids: CASSKIATNEKQFF. The CDR3 region has the DNA TGTGCCAGCAGCAAGATTGCAACTAATGAAAAACAGTTTTTT.

A note on this clonotype: Just one base apart from a much larger clone, this may be a read error. This CDR3 fails to terminate in the conserved phenylalanine or tryptophan, so it likely reflects a read error. The chain carries TRBV7-9 and TRBJ1-1; D perhaps matches TRBD1 (6 bases). The CDR3 length is 13 residues. In germline, CDR1 is SEHNR, CDR2 FQNEAQ (reference sequence). V was pared by 4 bases and J by 6 bases, with 12 bases between. As DNA, the CDR3 is TGTGCCAGCAGCTCCGGACAGACCCCTGAAGCTTTCATT. It codes for CASSSGQTPEAFI.

In regard to this clonotype: The junction departs from the called germline gene at one end, perhaps through a read error. J is TRBJ2-4 and V is TRBV28; 9 bases align to TRBD2. Germline V gene lookup returns CDR1 MDHEN and CDR2 SYDVKM. This CDR3 contains 19 residues. CDR3 sequence: CASSLYRRGMGLAKNIQHF. CDR3 nucleotide sequence: TGTGCCAGCAGTTTATATCGCAGGGGTATGGGACTAGCCAAAAACATTCAGCACTTC.

This clonotype was detected a few times. The junction departs from germline at one end; a sequencing error may be responsible. This chain links TRBV11-2 with TRBJ2-3, with 7 bases aligning to TRBD2. This CDR3 has 13 residues. Germline V gives CDR1 SGHAT, CDR2 FQNNGV. CDR3 sequence reads: CASCLLAWDTQYF. DNA for the CDR3: TGTGCCAGCTGCTTACTAGCGTGGGATACGCAGTATTTT.

Ten or more counts support this clonotype. The CDR3 sequence: CATSRGRSSTDTQYF. Here the CDR3 DNA reads TGTGCCACCAGCAGAGGCAGGTCTAGCACAGATACGCAGTATTTT. V is TRBV15 and J is TRBJ2-3, with unresolved D. The ends were cut back, 1 base at V and 0 bases at J, with 8 bases in the middle. This CDR3 contains 15 residues. From germline, CDR1 is LNHNV and CDR2 YYDKDF (reference sequence). Together with reference TRBV15 and TRBJ2-3, the CDR3 gives the full variable domain: DAMVIQNPRYQVTQFGKPVTLSCSQTLNHNVMYWYQQKSSQAPKLLFHYYDKDFNNEADTPDNFQSRRPNTSFCFLDIRSPGLGDTAMYLCATSRGRSSTDTQYFGPGTRLTVL.

Remarks on this clonotype: Since a much larger clone is just one base distant, this may be a read error. This chain connects TRBV28 to TRBJ2-2; tentative D call: TRBD1 (6 bases). This CDR3 contains 12 residues. CDR1 MDHEN and CDR2 SYDVKM come from the germline V gene. The DNA of the CDR3 is TGTACTCAAGGACAGCCCGGCGGGGAGCTGTTTTTT. It yields the protein CTQGQPGGELFF.

Remarks on this clonotype: This clone may be a read error of a much larger clone one base away. The chain employs TRBV12-3 or TRBV12-4 and TRBJ2-3, with 9 nucleotides matching TRBD1. The length of the CDR3 is 14 residues. Trimming removed 6 bases from V and 1 base from J; junction bases left unmatched: 2. In nucleotides, the CDR3 is TGTGCCAGCAGCAGGACAGGGGGCACAGATACGCAGTATTTT. It encodes CASSRTGGTDTQYF.

For this clonotype: One end of the junction fails to match germline, which may point to a read error. V and J are TRBV28 and TRBJ2-5, with D possibly being TRBD1 (6 bases). The CDR3 is 14 amino acids. CDR1 and CDR2 from the germline V gene are MDHEN and SYDVKM. In DNA, the CDR3 is TGTGCCAGCAATTTAGGCAGGGGAAAAGAGACCCAGTACTTC. The encoded protein is CASNLGRGKETQYF.

This clonotype was detected many times. This chain links TRBV12-3 or TRBV12-4 with TRBJ2-5, with D maybe TRBD1 (5 bases). V was cut by 0 bases and J by 5 bases, with 10 bases left in between. The CDR3 has 14 residues. The DNA for the CDR3 is TGTGCCAGCAGTTTAGCGGCAGGGCAGGAGACCCAGTACTTC. Translating it yields CASSLAAGQETQYF.

This sequence joins TRBV9 and TRBJ1-5; 9 bases align to TRBD1. There are 14 residues in the CDR3. The trim removed 3 bases at V and 4 bases at J, leaving 2 bases unmatched. Germline assignment: CDR1 SGDLS and CDR2 YYNGEE. Written as DNA, the CDR3 is TGTGCCAGCAGCGCCGGGACAGGGAATCAGCCCCAGCATTTT. Protein: CASSAGTGNQPQHF.

Concerning this clonotype: Here the CDR3 omits its conserved ending phenylalanine or tryptophan, so a read error is the likely source. The DNA is omitted, as the CDR3 cannot be located on it reliably, and the CDR3 follows TCRdb's listing. The rearrangement links TRBV4-2 to TRBJ2-3. CDR1 LGHNA and CDR2 YNFKEQ come from the germline V gene. Termini included, the CDR3 measures 12 amino acids. The CDR3 reads CASSPTADTLYI.

The V gene is TRBV20-1, the J gene TRBJ2-3, with TRBD2 matching 7 bases. J was trimmed by 2 bases and V by 1 base; bases with no gene match: 6. CDR3 length: 15 residues. CDR1 is DFQATT, CDR2 SNEGSKA, per germline (reference sequence). The CDR3 reads CSARGRELNTDTQYF. In DNA, the CDR3 is TGCAGTGCTAGAGGGCGGGAGCTGAACACAGATACGCAGTATTTT.

In this sample, this clonotype turned up many times. The V and J genes are TRBV7-2 and TRBJ2-7; the D is unclear. The CDR3 covers 15 residues. Germline V gene data show CDR1 as SGHTA and CDR2 as FQGNSA. V lost 3 bases and J 3 bases, leaving 15 bases between the germline ends. The CDR3 nucleotides are TGTGCCAGCAGCTTCCCGGCGCGCGATCGCTACGAGCAGTACTTC. It yields the protein CASSFPARDRYEQYF.

The rearrangement joins TRBV4-3 to TRBJ1-3, with D possibly TRBD1 on 6 matching bases. The V gene lost 1 base and the J gene lost 2 bases, with 12 bases spanning the gap. The CDR3 contains 16 residues. CDR1 is LGHNA, CDR2 YSLEER, per germline. CDR3 bases: TGCGCCAGCAGCCAAGTACAGGGAGGCGCTGGAAACACCATATATTTT. Its translation: CASSQVQGGAGNTIYF.

On this clonotype itself: This may stem from a read error, because a much larger clone lies one nucleotide away. The chain has TRBV28 and TRBJ2-2; D tentatively fits TRBD1 or TRBD2 (7 bases each). The V gene's germline CDR1 is MDHEN and CDR2 SYDVKM. This CDR3 spans 17 amino acids. The CDR3 sequence is CASSTVLRQGRLAELYF. The CDR3 nucleotides read TGTGCCAGCAGTACCGTACTCAGACAGGGTCGCCTAGCGGAGCTGTATTTT.

This clonotype was recorded a few times. The chain joins TRBV7-9 to TRBJ2-2; D remains ambiguous. Deletions cut 5 bases from V and 7 bases from J, with 5 bases between. Germline loops: CDR1 SEHNR, CDR2 FQNEAQ (reference sequence). The CDR3 spans 11 residues. The CDR3, as DNA: TGTGCCAGCAGCCAGATCGGGGAGCTGTTTTTT. Translation gives CASSQIGELFF.

This clonotype was observed at least ten times. DNA for the CDR3: TGCGCCAGCAGCCCGAGAGGTGTAGATACGCAGTATTTT. It translates to CASSPRGVDTQYF. V gene TRBV4-3 combines with J gene TRBJ2-3; no clear D gene. V was trimmed by 4 bases and J by 5 bases, leaving 10 bases between them. Germline CDR1 reads LGHNA; CDR2 reads YSLEER. This CDR3 has 13 residues.

With regard to this clonotype: A read error is possible here, since a much larger clone lies one base away. V gene TRBV28 combines with J gene TRBJ1-5, with a weak D call TRBD1 (5 bases). Germline V gene lookup returns CDR1 MDHEN and CDR2 SYDVKM. This CDR3 comprises 14 residues. CDR3 DNA sequence: TGTGCCATCGGGGGACGGGGGATAAATCAGCGCCAGCATTTT. This encodes CAIGGRGINQRQHF.

A word on this clonotype: Germline is not matched at one junction end, which may reflect a read error. CDR3 sequence (DNA): TGTGCCAGCATCAGAAAGGGGTTGTCCTTTAATTCACCCCTCCACTTT. This translates into CASIRKGLSFNSPLHF. The gene calls are TRBV28 and TRBJ1-6; a weak D match, TRBD1 (5 bases). Germline CDR1 reads MDHEN; CDR2 reads SYDVKM. This CDR3 contains 16 residues.

The J gene is TRBJ1-5, the V gene TRBV12-3 or TRBV12-4; tentatively, D is TRBD1 (6 bases). CDR3 size: 17 residues. The V end was cut by 3 bases, the J end by 0 bases, with 15 bases between. The CDR3 reads CASSLGGTPYSNQPQHF. The CDR3 bases are TGTGCCAGCAGTTTGGGGGGGACACCTTATAGCAATCAGCCCCAGCATTTT.

This clonotype was counted a few times. The chain employs TRBV24-1 and TRBJ2-5, with D tentatively TRBD1 or TRBD2 (6 bases each). V shed 3 bases and J shed 5 bases, with 18 bases lying between them. The CDR3 loop spans 16 amino acids. CDR1 and CDR2 (germline): KGHDR, SFDVKD. DNA of the CDR3: TGTGCCACCAGTGATACCCTGGCCGGGGGCCGGGAGACCCAGTACTTC. Protein sequence: CATSDTLAGGRETQYF.

Regarding this clonotype: Lacking the conserved final phenylalanine or tryptophan, this CDR3 likely reflects a read error. The genes are TRBV4-1 and TRBJ2-7; TRBD2 might be the D (6 bases). The CDR3 has 15 residues. Germline V gene data show CDR1 as MGHRA and CDR2 as YSYEKL. The DNA for the CDR3 is TGCGCCAGCAGCCAGGGAGGAGACACCTCCAACGAGCAGTACATC. It encodes CASSQGGDTSNEQYI.

V and J are TRBV4-2 and TRBJ2-3; D call uncertain. Germline assignment: CDR1 LGHNA and CDR2 YNFKEQ. Trimming took 0 bases from V and 6 from J, leaving 13 bases between them. This CDR3 has 15 amino acids. The DNA of the CDR3 is TGTGCCAGCAGCCAAGATGGCCGGCTCTGGGATACGCAGTATTTT. This gives the protein CASSQDGRLWDTQYF.

The DNA for the CDR3 is TGTGCCAGCAGCTTATCAGGGGCGGATTCACCCCTCCACTTT. It is translated as CASSLSGADSPLHF. The V gene is TRBV7-9, the J gene TRBJ1-6; perhaps TRBD1 as D (6 bases). The CDR3 runs 14 residues. V gave up 2 bases and J gave up 8 bases, with 10 bases separating them. CDR1 and CDR2 (germline): SEHNR, FQNEAQ (reference sequence).

V is TRBV28 and J is TRBJ2-3; 8 bases align to TRBD2. CDR3 length equals 17 residues. Germline loops: CDR1 MDHEN, CDR2 SYDVKM. V lost 4 bases and J lost 3; bases outside the gene matches: 12. CDR3 loop: CASSSEEKAGVTDTQYF. In nucleotides, the CDR3 is TGTGCCAGCAGTTCGGAGGAGAAAGCGGGAGTAACAGATACGCAGTATTTT.

This clonotype was counted between two and nine times. This may be a read error: a much more frequent sequence differs by one nucleotide. The V and J genes are TRBV28 and TRBJ2-7; 10 bases are a match to TRBD2. V lost 6 bases to trimming and J lost 5 bases; unmatched junction nucleotides: 7. The CDR3 totals 14 residues. Germline V gene sequence: CDR1 MDHEN, CDR2 SYDVKM. The CDR3 nucleotides read TGTGCCAGCAGCCGCCTAGCGGGAGCGAACGAGCAGTACTTC. Protein sequence: CASSRLAGANEQYF.

In this sample, this clonotype turned up a few times. The chain uses TRBV13 and TRBJ1-3; D is undetermined. The germline V and J ends were trimmed by 7 bases and 0 bases, with 10 bases remaining between them. CDR3 length: 14 residues. Germline CDR1 is PRHDT and CDR2 is FYEKMQ (reference sequence). The CDR3 coding sequence is TGTGCCAGCACCGGCGGGTTCTCTGGAAACACCATATATTTT. Translated, it gives CASTGGFSGNTIYF. Combining the CDR3 with reference TRBV13 and TRBJ1-3 gives the whole variable domain AAGVIQSPRHLIKEKRETATLKCYPIPRHDTVYWYQQGPGQDPQFLISFYEKMQSDKGSIPDRFSAQQFSDYHSELNMSSLELGDSALYFCASTGGFSGNTIYFGEGSWLTVV.

There are a few counts of this clonotype. This chain uses TRBV11-3 with TRBJ2-3; weak D call: TRBD2 (6 bases). V lost 2 bases and J lost 4, with 10 bases in between. In germline, CDR1 is SGHNT, CDR2 YENEEA. This CDR3 is 14 amino acids long. For the CDR3, the DNA is TGTGCCAGCAGCTTATCAGCTAGCGCAGATACGCAGTATTTT. Amino acids: CASSLSASADTQYF.

The rearrangement uses TRBV28 and TRBJ1-5; TRBD1 is a possible D gene (6 bases). V lost 8 bases and J lost 4, with 9 bases in between. Germline V gene lookup returns CDR1 MDHEN and CDR2 SYDVKM. This CDR3 spans 12 amino acids. CDR3 amino acids: CASATGNQPQHF. In DNA, the CDR3 is TGTGCCAGCGCGACAGGAAATCAGCCCCAGCATTTT.